The sequence of this TCR beta chain was determined in a study of T cells in Graves' hyperthyroidism and ophthalmopathy. Whole-study findings and limits: Blood also showed most of the thyroid clonotypes that were expanded above 0.001.

The CDR3 length is 13 residues. V lost 6 bases, J lost 2 bases, and 3 bases stayed unmatched. For ophthalmopathy patients, the Clinical Activity Score was at least 3 and the NOSPECS grade at least 4; duration was under 3 months. TCR beta CDR3 regions were amplified from RNA. In the first-round RT-PCR of the TCR CDR3, the HTBI primer set was used. TCRdb ran MiXCR on the multiplex PCR reads and lists one entry per CDR3 protein. The data contain 500,000 or so distinct CDR3 sequences, about 16% of them seen just once; the ten biggest clones take up 25% to 30%. This clonotype was observed at least ten times. Its antigen is not identified.

The chain carries TRBV12-3 or TRBV12-4 and TRBJ2-5, with 7 bases matching TRBD1. The sequenced sample consisted of blood. The source is a young woman with Graves' ophthalmopathy. The CDR3 protein is CASSIQGQETQYF. Written as DNA, the CDR3 is TGTGCCAGCAGCATACAGGGGCAAGAGACCCAGTACTTC.